This T cell receptor beta chain was recovered during a study of OX40 agonist ivuxolimab in advanced cancers. Sequenced by immunoSEQ multiplex PCR; TCRdb stores in-frame clones only, minus some. The repertoire holds roughly 40,000 clones, with 82% as singletons. Germline-derived CDR1 and CDR2 are SGHRS and YFSETQ. V was pared by 2 bases and J by 3 bases, with 17 bases of the junction left unmatched. The CDR3 is 19 residues long. Sequencing was performed on CD4+ or CD8+ T cells sorted from blood, taken in a trial of the OX40 agonist ivuxolimab. The V call is TRBV5-1, the J call TRBJ1-3; the match to TRBD1 covers 7 bases. The receptor comes from an adult with an advanced solid tumor such as melanoma, head and neck, liver or kidney cancer. Here the CDR3 reads CASSFTFPREGADGNTIYF. The DNA for the CDR3 is TGCGCCAGCAGCTTTACTTTTCCCCGGGAGGGGGCAGATGGAAACACCATATATTTT. Using reference TRBV5-1 and TRBJ1-3 for the parts outside the CDR3, the full variable domain is KAGVTQTPRYLIKTRGQQVTLSCSPISGHRSVSWYQQTPGQGLQFLFEYFSETQRNKGNFPGRFSGRQFSNSRSEMNVSTLELGDSALYLCASSFTFPREGADGNTIYFGEGSWLTVV.